Presented here are 30 T cell receptor beta chains from one specimen sequenced in a study of immune evolution from preneoplasia to lung adenocarcinoma. Sequenced by immunoSEQ multiplex PCR; TCRdb stores in-frame clones only, minus some. The sample has some 6,200 clones, roughly 88% seen once. Sequenced: FFPE lung adenocarcinoma in situ tissue. The receptor set was obtained from an older donor with lung adenocarcinoma.

This chain connects TRBV5-1 to TRBJ2-2, with 12 nucleotides matching TRBD2. The CDR3 sequence is 16 residues long. V dropped 4 bases and J dropped 7; count of bases not matched to a gene: 8. Germline V gene data show CDR1 as SGHRS and CDR2 as YFSETQ. The CDR3 DNA is TGCGCCAGCAGCCCAAGGACTAGCGGGATCAGCGGGGAGCTGTTTTTT. Protein product: CASSPRTSGISGELFF.

The chain has TRBV7-2 and TRBJ2-5; no clear D gene. The V gene's germline CDR1 is SGHTA and CDR2 FQGNSA. This CDR3 is 13 amino acids long. Trimming removed 2 bases at V and 1 base at J, with 5 bases between. The CDR3 DNA reads TGTGCCAGCAGCTTACTTGGCCAAGAGACCCAGTACTTC. Protein product: CASSLLGQETQYF. The entire variable domain, with the rest obtained from reference TRBV7-2 and TRBJ2-5, is as follows: GAGVSQSPSNKVTEKGKDVELRCDPISGHTALYWYRQSLGQGLEFLIYFQGNSAPDKSGLPSDRFSAERTGGSVSTLTIQRTQQEDSAVYLCASSLLGQETQYFGPGTRLLVL.

The V call is TRBV2, the J call TRBJ2-2; D is unresolved. This CDR3 has 12 residues. Deletions cut 6 bases from V and 6 bases from J, with 8 bases between. Germline CDR1 and CDR2: SNHLY and FYNNEI. In DNA, the CDR3 is TGTGCCAGCAGCACACGCGCCGGGGAGCTGTTTTTT. As protein: CASSTRAGELFF.

The V gene is TRBV11-2, the J gene TRBJ1-6, with 7 bases that match TRBD1. The germline V gene has CDR1 SGHAT and CDR2 FQNNGV. With V trimmed by 3 bases and J by 6 bases, 2 bases remained unmatched. The CDR3 totals 14 residues. CDR3 amino acids: CASSFSGGNSPLHF. The CDR3 bases are TGTGCCAGCAGCTTTTCAGGGGGTAATTCACCCCTCCACTTT. Full variable domain (remainder filled in from reference TRBV11-2 and TRBJ1-6): EAGVAQSPRYKIIEKRQSVAFWCNPISGHATLYWYQQILGQGPKLLIQFQNNGVVDDSQLPKDRFSAERLKGVDSTLKIQPAKLEDSAVYLCASSFSGGNSPLHFGNGTRLTVT.

The CDR3 DNA is TGTGCCAGTAGTATGGACCGGGGGTACAATGAGCAGTTCTTC. Encoded protein: CASSMDRGYNEQFF. The chain recombines TRBV19 with TRBJ2-1; a weak D match, TRBD2 (6 bases). The germline V gene has CDR1 LNHDA and CDR2 SQIVND (reference sequence). V gave up 3 bases and J gave up 4 bases, with 10 bases separating them. The CDR3 length is 14 residues.

This chain uses TRBV7-9 with TRBJ2-1; D may be TRBD2 (7 bases). V was shortened by 5 bases and J by 9 bases, with 14 bases between the two germline ends. Germline-derived CDR1 and CDR2 are SEHNR and FQNEAQ (reference sequence). The CDR3 consists of 13 residues. For the CDR3, the DNA is TGTGCCAGCAGCCCGGCGGGGGCCGCTGAGCAGTTCTTC. Protein: CASSPAGAAEQFF. Complete variable domain (other parts from reference TRBV7-9 and TRBJ2-1): DTGVSQNPRHKITKRGQNVTFRCDPISEHNRLYWYRQTLGQGPEFLTYFQNEAQLEKSRLLSDRFSAERPKGSFSTLEIQRTEQGDSAMYLCASSPAGAAEQFFGPGTRLTVL.

The V gene is TRBV30, the J gene TRBJ2-1, with TRBD2 matching over 10 bases. This CDR3 spans 14 amino acids. CDR1 GTSNPN and CDR2 SVGIG come from the germline V gene (reference sequence). V dropped 3 bases and J dropped 8; count of bases not matched to a gene: 7. CDR3 sequence reads: CAWRRASGSHEQFF. The CDR3 DNA follows: TGTGCCTGGAGGAGGGCTAGCGGGAGCCATGAGCAGTTCTTC.

The chain carries TRBV5-1 and TRBJ2-5, with 8 positions matching TRBD2. Germline CDR1 SGHRS, CDR2 YFSETQ. The CDR3 covers 18 residues. The V segment lost 4 bases and the J segment 5 bases; nucleotides outside the gene matches: 19. Here the CDR3 DNA reads TGCGCCAGCAGCAACTCCTACCCTGGACTAGCAGTCCTGGAGACCCAGTACTTC. This codes for CASSNSYPGLAVLETQYF.

The chain joins TRBV5-1 to TRBJ1-3; a weak D match, TRBD1 (6 bases). The CDR3 extends over 18 amino acids. Trimming left V 4 bases short and J 0 bases short, with 20 bases between. Germline CDR1 SGHRS, CDR2 YFSETQ. This CDR3 reads CASSPGQFRRLSGNTIYF. The DNA of the CDR3 is TGCGCCAGCAGCCCCGGACAGTTTCGCCGGCTCTCTGGAAACACCATATATTTT.

J is TRBJ1-2 and V is TRBV9; D is perhaps TRBD1 (6 bases). Trimming removed 5 bases at V and 5 bases at J, with 16 bases between. Germline CDR1 SGDLS, CDR2 YYNGEE. The CDR3 is 14 residues long. The CDR3 protein is CASSEQGSEYGYTF. Here the CDR3 DNA reads TGTGCCAGCAGTGAACAGGGAAGTGAATATGGCTACACCTTC.

The chain recombines TRBV5-1 with TRBJ2-3; no clear D gene. Germline V gene sequence: CDR1 SGHRS, CDR2 YFSETQ. The CDR3 loop spans 12 amino acids. With 7 bases removed from V and 0 bases from J, the gap between germline ends came to 6 bases. The CDR3 protein is CASRVSTDTQYF. Here the CDR3 DNA reads TGCGCCAGCCGGGTTAGCACAGATACGCAGTATTTT.

This CDR3 reads CASSLSTGTYEQYF. CDR3 sequence (DNA): TGTGCCAGCAGCCTCTCGACAGGGACCTACGAGCAGTACTTC. The chain recombines TRBV11-2 with TRBJ2-5, with 7 bases that match TRBD1. With the DNA end fitting TRBJ2-7 better, the J assignment may be wrong. This CDR3 contains 14 residues. Germline loops: CDR1 SGHAT, CDR2 FQNNGV.

The chain combines TRBV30 with TRBJ2-1; tentatively, D is TRBD1 or TRBD2 (6 bases each). Germline V gene lookup returns CDR1 GTSNPN and CDR2 SVGIG (reference sequence). The CDR3 runs to 13 residues. V lost 0 bases to trimming and J lost 12 bases, with 15 bases between them. The CDR3 sequence is CAWSVGGSGVQFF. The CDR3 region has the DNA TGTGCCTGGAGTGTTGGGGGCTCGGGAGTGCAGTTCTTC. Combining the CDR3 with reference TRBV30 and TRBJ2-1 gives the whole variable domain SQTIHQWPATLVQPVGSPLSLECTVEGTSNPNLYWYRQAAGRGLQLLFYSVGIGQISSEVPQNLSASRPQDRQFILSSKKLLLSDSGFYLCAWSVGGSGVQFFGPGTRLTVL.

The chain recombines TRBV29-1 with TRBJ2-3; possibly TRBD2 for D (5 bases). V gave up 5 bases and J gave up 0 bases, with 9 bases separating them. The CDR3 length is 13 residues. Germline CDR1 and CDR2: SQVTM and ANQGSEA. In nucleotides, the CDR3 is TGCAGCGTTTCGAGGACTAGCACAGATACGCAGTATTTT. Residues: CSVSRTSTDTQYF.

This chain joins TRBV7-2 and TRBJ2-1; D not certain. CDR1 SGHTA and CDR2 FQGNSA come from the germline V gene. The CDR3 length is 12 residues. V shed 5 bases and J shed 9 bases, with 11 bases lying between them. The CDR3 DNA sequence: TGTGCCAGCAGCCGAACGTTTGCTGAGCAGTTCTTC. It codes for CASSRTFAEQFF.

The chain links TRBV7-9 to TRBJ2-7; D is uncertain. The length of the CDR3 is 12 residues. The V gene lost 3 bases and the J gene lost 5 bases, with 8 bases spanning the gap. Germline CDR1 SEHNR, CDR2 FQNEAQ (reference sequence). The CDR3 here is CASSFASDEQYF. In DNA form, the CDR3 reads TGTGCCAGCAGCTTTGCCTCTGACGAGCAGTACTTC.

The chain joins TRBV19 to TRBJ2-1; perhaps TRBD2 as D (5 bases). Trimming stripped 4 bases from V and 4 bases from J, with 14 bases between. CDR1 is LNHDA and CDR2 is SQIVND in the germline V gene (reference sequence). CDR3 length: 15 amino acids. The CDR3 DNA reads as TGTGCCAGTAGTACGGACTCGTTTTCGTACAATGAGCAGTTCTTC. Amino acids: CASSTDSFSYNEQFF.

The chain employs TRBV2 and TRBJ2-1; 9 nucleotides align to TRBD2. The V segment lost 7 bases and the J segment 3 bases; nucleotides outside the gene matches: 4. The CDR3 spans 14 residues. The germline V gene encodes CDR1 SNHLY and CDR2 FYNNEI. CDR3 residues: CASIAGANYNEQFF. The CDR3 bases are TGTGCCAGCATAGCGGGAGCTAACTACAATGAGCAGTTCTTC. The variable domain in full, completed from reference TRBV2 and TRBJ2-1, reads EPEVTQTPSHQVTQMGQEVILRCVPISNHLYFYWYRQILGQKVEFLVSFYNNEISEKSEIFDDQFSVERPDGSNFTLKIRSTKLEDSAMYFCASIAGANYNEQFFGPGTRLTVL.

The V and J genes are TRBV18 and TRBJ2-7; 13 nucleotides line up with TRBD2. The V segment lost 6 bases and the J segment 3 bases; nucleotides outside the gene matches: 5. From germline, CDR1 is KGHSH and CDR2 LQKENI. The CDR3 runs 15 residues. CDR3 residues: CASSVGLAGNYEQYF. CDR3 coding DNA: TGTGCCAGCTCGGTGGGACTAGCGGGAAACTACGAGCAGTACTTC.

The chain is built from TRBV5-1 and TRBJ2-7; 16 bases match TRBD2. CDR3 length: 15 amino acids. With 3 bases clipped from V and 9 bases from J, the junction kept 6 bases outside the gene matches. Germline CDR1 is SGHRS and CDR2 is YFSETQ. DNA for the CDR3: TGCGCCAGCAGCTCCGGGACTAGCGGGAGGGCGGGGCAGTACTTC. It translates to CASSSGTSGRAGQYF.

The genes are TRBV11-2 and TRBJ2-1; possible D gene TRBD2, 5 bases. The CDR3 length is 15 residues. The germline V gene encodes CDR1 SGHAT and CDR2 FQNNGV. The ends were cut back, 1 base at V and 0 bases at J, with 7 bases in the middle. The CDR3 DNA is TGTGCCAGCAGCTTAGCGGGGAGCTCCTACAATGAGCAGTTCTTC. Residues: CASSLAGSSYNEQFF.

The chain employs TRBV9 and TRBJ2-2; TRBD1 is a possible D gene (5 bases). The CDR3 consists of 15 residues. The germline V and J ends were trimmed by 0 bases and 7 bases, with 13 bases remaining between them. Germline V gene lookup returns CDR1 SGDLS and CDR2 YYNGEE. The CDR3 coding sequence is TGTGCCAGCAGCGTAGGCAGGGTCGTTAACGGGGAGCTGTTTTTT. It is translated as CASSVGRVVNGELFF.

CDR3 coding DNA: TGTGCCAGCAGCTGGGGTCTAGGGGAGACTGGCCTCACAGATACGCAGTATTTT. Its protein is CASSWGLGETGLTDTQYF. The rearrangement links TRBV5-5 to TRBJ2-3; either TRBD1 or TRBD2 may fit D (5 bases each). Trimming left V 3 bases short and J 2 bases short, with 22 bases between. The length of the CDR3 is 18 residues. CDR1 is SGHKS, CDR2 YYEKEE, per germline (reference sequence).

The chain combines TRBV27 with TRBJ1-2; 8 bases are a match to TRBD1. With 6 bases clipped from V and 2 bases from J, the junction kept 8 bases outside the gene matches. Germline V gene lookup returns CDR1 MNHEY and CDR2 SMNVEV (reference sequence). This CDR3 has 15 amino acids. The CDR3 DNA sequence: TGTGCCAGCAGGTCAGGGGGCGCCAGGAACTATGGCTACACCTTC. Encoded protein: CASRSGGARNYGYTF.

V gene TRBV10-2 combines with J gene TRBJ1-1; D not resolved. Germline values: CDR1 WSHSY, CDR2 SAAADI. V gave up 10 bases and J gave up 1 base, with 10 bases separating them. The CDR3 is 12 amino acids. CDR3 nucleotide sequence: TGCGCCATCAAAACAGAGAACACTGAAGCTTTCTTT. It is translated as CAIKTENTEAFF.

The rearrangement links TRBV29-1 to TRBJ2-3; weak D call: TRBD2 (6 bases). The CDR3 is made up of 13 amino acids. Germline CDR1 is SQVTM and CDR2 is ANQGSEA. The V end was cut by 7 bases, the J end by 8 bases, with 19 bases between. The DNA of the CDR3 is TGCAGCGGGGGGGATTCCTTGATAAGTACGCAGTATTTT. It is translated as CSGGDSLISTQYF.

V usage is TRBV4-2 and J usage is TRBJ2-1; 7 bases are shared with TRBD2. Trimming cost V 4 bases and J 7 bases; bases outside gene matches: 10. This CDR3 has 15 amino acids. Germline V gives CDR1 LGHNA, CDR2 YNFKEQ. The CDR3 sequence is CASSRSTGGGNEQFF. CDR3 in DNA: TGTGCCAGCAGCCGGTCTACGGGCGGGGGAAATGAGCAGTTCTTC.

This clone was seen more than once but under ten times. V usage is TRBV13 and J usage is TRBJ2-7; unclear D gene. Trimming shortened V by 5 bases and J by 2 bases, and 19 bases separated the two germline ends. CDR3 length: 16 residues. Germline V gene sequence: CDR1 PRHDT, CDR2 FYEKMQ (reference sequence). CDR3 sequence reads: CASSPTSARPPYEQYF. The CDR3 DNA reads as TGTGCCAGCAGCCCAACCTCCGCTCGCCCCCCCTACGAGCAGTACTTC.

The chain links TRBV7-9 to TRBJ1-2; weak D call: TRBD1 (5 bases). This CDR3 region has 18 residues. CDR1 SEHNR and CDR2 FQNEAQ come from the germline V gene (reference sequence). The germline V and J ends were trimmed by 0 bases and 4 bases, with 21 bases remaining between them. The DNA of the CDR3 is TGTGCCAGCAGCTTAGCGTACTTCTCAGGACGGGACGGCTATGGCTACACCTTC. Translating it yields CASSLAYFSGRDGYGYTF. Based on the CDR3 plus reference TRBV7-9 and TRBJ1-2, the full variable domain is DTGVSQNPRHKITKRGQNVTFRCDPISEHNRLYWYRQTLGQGPEFLTYFQNEAQLEKSRLLSDRFSAERPKGSFSTLEIQRTEQGDSAMYLCASSLAYFSGRDGYGYTFGSGTRLTVV.

The chain recombines TRBV27 with TRBJ2-6; the match to TRBD1 covers 11 bases. Germline V gives CDR1 MNHEY, CDR2 SMNVEV (reference sequence). CDR3 length equals 18 residues. V shed 2 bases, J shed 4 bases, and the junction held 7 bases outside the gene matches. CDR3 sequence (DNA): TGTGCCAGCAGTTTAAGAGGACAGGGGGCTGGGGGGGCCAACGTCCTGACTTTC. Translation gives CASSLRGQGAGGANVLTF.